What follows are 26 T cell receptor beta chains derived from one specimen sequenced in a study of blood T cell repertoires in COVID-19. Data came from immunoSEQ multiplex PCR; TCRdb stores just in-frame clones and leaves some out. The data show hundreds of thousands of clones, roughly 91% seen once. Sequencing was performed on peripheral blood. The source is a woman aged 40 to 50 who had recovered from COVID-19.

The chain links TRBV2 to TRBJ2-1, with D perhaps matching TRBD2 (6 bases). The germline gives CDR1 SNHLY, CDR2 FYNNEI. This CDR3 has 13 amino acids. V dropped 3 bases and J dropped 3 bases, with 6 bases sitting between them. DNA of the CDR3: TGTGCCAGCAGTGAGGGGGGCTACAATGAGCAGTTCTTC. It encodes CASSEGGYNEQFF.

CDR3 DNA sequence: TGCAGCGTTGCGTCCAGGGCTAACTATGGCTACACCTTC. It is translated as CSVASRANYGYTF. The genes are TRBV29-1 and TRBJ1-2; tentative D call: TRBD1 (5 bases). V lost 4 bases and J lost 0, with 9 bases in between. This CDR3 has 13 residues. Germline values: CDR1 SQVTM, CDR2 ANQGSEA.

Here the CDR3 reads CASSPGTGELFF. In DNA form, the CDR3 reads TGCGCCAGCAGCCCGGGAACCGGGGAGCTGTTTTTT. The chain recombines TRBV5-1 with TRBJ2-2; TRBD2 might be the D (5 bases). CDR1 is SGHRS, CDR2 YFSETQ, per germline. The CDR3 loop spans 12 amino acids. With 4 bases removed from V and 5 bases from J, the gap between germline ends came to 6 bases.

The chain couples TRBV18 to TRBJ1-1; TRBD1 is a possible D gene (5 bases). This CDR3 is 16 amino acids long. The ends were cut back, 0 bases at V and 0 bases at J, with 11 bases in the middle. Germline V lookup: CDR1 KGHSH, CDR2 LQKENI. CDR3 sequence (DNA): TGTGCCAGCTCACCACCGCGGCGGGGCATGAACACTGAAGCTTTCTTT. It encodes CASSPPRRGMNTEAFF.

The chain carries TRBV30 and TRBJ2-1; a weak D match, TRBD2 (6 bases). Germline values: CDR1 GTSNPN, CDR2 SVGIG (reference sequence). CDR3 length equals 11 residues. Trimming removed 5 bases at V and 9 bases at J, with 11 bases between. The CDR3 loop reads CAWAKTSEQFF. The CDR3 DNA reads TGTGCCTGGGCGAAGACTAGTGAGCAGTTCTTC.

The chain is built from TRBV27 and TRBJ1-1; weak D call: TRBD1 (5 bases). V was trimmed by 3 bases and J by 7 bases, leaving 15 bases between them. CDR1 and CDR2 (germline): MNHEY, SMNVEV (reference sequence). The CDR3 extends over 14 amino acids. This chain's CDR3 is CASSFSFDSLEAFF. CDR3 nucleotide sequence: TGTGCCAGCAGTTTTTCCTTCGACAGCCTTGAAGCTTTCTTT.

The chain employs TRBV19 and TRBJ1-1, with D possibly TRBD1 on 6 matching bases. This CDR3 is built from 14 residues. Looked up from germline, CDR1 is LNHDA and CDR2 is SQIVND (reference sequence). V was cut by 5 bases and J by 1 base, with 11 bases left in between. The CDR3 coding sequence is TGTGCCAGTAGTGGGGGGGCCTGGAACACTGAAGCTTTCTTT. Protein product: CASSGGAWNTEAFF.

The V call is TRBV19, the J call TRBJ2-2, with 10 bases aligning to TRBD1. The germline CDR1 and CDR2 sequences are LNHDA and SQIVND (reference sequence). After removal of 4 bases from V and 1 base from J, the junction contained 3 bases not matched to a gene. The CDR3 has 16 residues. The CDR3 DNA follows: TGTGCCAGTAGTACCCGGGACAGGGGGAACACCGGGGAGCTGTTTTTT. The encoded protein is CASSTRDRGNTGELFF.

This clone was counted once. The chain is built from TRBV4-3 and TRBJ1-4, with 10 bases fitting TRBD1. This CDR3 comprises 15 residues. J gave up 7 bases and V 3 bases, and 5 bases lay outside the gene matches. The V gene's germline CDR1 is LGHNA and CDR2 YSLEER. CDR3 DNA sequence: TGCGCCAGCAGCCAGGCCGGGACAGGGGTTGAAAAACTGTTTTTT. Encoded protein: CASSQAGTGVEKLFF.

The J gene is TRBJ2-5, the V gene TRBV29-1; 8 bases are shared with TRBD2. This CDR3 has 13 amino acids. J lost 4 bases, V lost 1 base, and 2 bases had no gene match. Germline V gene lookup returns CDR1 SQVTM and CDR2 ANQGSEA. The CDR3 bases are TGCAGCGTTGAAGTCCTAGCGGGAGAGACCCAGTACTTC. Protein: CSVEVLAGETQYF.

The chain links TRBV19 to TRBJ2-3, with 7 positions matching TRBD2. CDR3 length: 12 residues. Germline V gene lookup returns CDR1 LNHDA and CDR2 SQIVND (reference sequence). V trimming: 10 bases; J trimming: 3 bases; junction bases outside the gene matches: 4. In nucleotides, the CDR3 is TGTGCCACGGCGGGAGTGACAGATACGCAGTATTTT. Its translation: CATAGVTDTQYF.

The chain links TRBV15 to TRBJ1-3; no clear D gene. The CDR3 runs to 16 residues. The V gene's germline CDR1 is LNHNV and CDR2 YYDKDF (reference sequence). Trimming pared 1 base from V and 0 bases from J, leaving 10 bases between. The CDR3 bases are TGTGCCACCAGCAGAGTTCTGGCTTCCTCTGGAAACACCATATATTTT. It is translated as CATSRVLASSGNTIYF.

This clone has a single count. This chain links TRBV3-1 (or the pseudogene TRBV3-2) with TRBJ2-1; TRBD2 matches 7 bases. Germline CDR1 reads LGHDT; CDR2 reads YNNKEL (reference sequence). The junction had 13 bases not matched to a gene; V was cut back by 2 bases and J by 3 bases. There are 18 residues in the CDR3. The chain's CDR3 is CASSQRPRGGLVYNEQFF. CDR3 coding DNA: TGTGCCAGCAGCCAAAGGCCCCGGGGTGGACTAGTCTACAATGAGCAGTTCTTC.

The gene calls are TRBV6-5 and TRBJ1-2; possibly TRBD1 for D (5 bases). Germline assignment: CDR1 MNHEY and CDR2 SVGAGI. The CDR3 spans 16 residues. The germline V and J ends were trimmed by 0 bases and 6 bases, with 17 bases remaining between them. CDR3 DNA sequence: TGTGCCAGCAGTTACTCCTGGCAGGGTCTTATCGATGGCTACACCTTC. Protein sequence: CASSYSWQGLIDGYTF.

DNA for the CDR3: TGTGCCAGTAGCCGGTGGGGAGCCACAGATACGCAGTATTTT. This sequence encodes CASSRWGATDTQYF. The chain recombines TRBV19 with TRBJ2-3; possibly TRBD2 for D (5 bases). Trimming removed 6 bases from V and 2 bases from J, with 12 bases in between. CDR3 length equals 14 residues. Per germline, CDR1 LNHDA and CDR2 SQIVND (reference sequence).

The chain employs TRBV28 and TRBJ1-4, with D unclear. The V end lost 2 bases, the J end lost 5 bases, and 12 bases lay between the germline ends. The germline V gene has CDR1 MDHEN and CDR2 SYDVKM. The CDR3 is 15 residues long. Written as DNA, the CDR3 is TGTGCCAGCAGTTTACGGGCAGCGGGGAATGAAAAACTGTTTTTT. This sequence encodes CASSLRAAGNEKLFF.

This clone was seen a handful of times. V and J are TRBV24-1 and TRBJ2-7, with 8 bases aligning to TRBD2. V shed 7 bases, J shed 6 bases, and the junction held 10 bases outside the gene matches. The CDR3 sequence is 14 residues long. The germline V gene has CDR1 KGHDR and CDR2 SFDVKD. CDR3 loop: CATRRGAGEGEQYF. CDR3 DNA: TGTGCCACCAGGCGGGGGGCGGGAGAAGGCGAGCAGTACTTC.

This chain joins TRBV12-5 and TRBJ1-1, with D perhaps matching TRBD1 (6 bases). CDR1 LGHNT and CDR2 FRNRAP come from the germline V gene. CDR3 length: 13 residues. Between the trimmed V and J ends, which lost 1 base and 8 bases, there was a span of 11 bases. The CDR3 nucleotides read TGTGCTAGTGGTTTGGCACGGGGGGCGGAAGCTTTCTTT. Translation gives CASGLARGAEAFF. The full variable domain, rest sourced from reference TRBV12-5 and TRBJ1-1, is DARVTQTPRHKVTEMGQEVTMRCQPILGHNTVFWYRQTMMQGLELLAYFRNRAPLDDSGMPKDRFSAEMPDATLATLKIQPSEPRDSAVYFCASGLARGAEAFFGQGTRLTVV.

The chain carries TRBV7-2 and TRBJ1-1; maybe TRBD1 (6 bases). Germline lookup yields CDR1 SGHTA and CDR2 FQGNSA. The CDR3 has 15 amino acids. Trimming shortened V by 5 bases and J by 5 bases, and 18 bases separated the two germline ends. The CDR3 is CASSPHGGGQTEAFF. As DNA, the CDR3 is TGTGCCAGCAGCCCCCACGGGGGGGGCCAAACTGAAGCTTTCTTT.

This clone was observed a single time. The chain uses TRBV5-1 and TRBJ1-4; 7 nucleotides match TRBD1. Germline-derived CDR1 and CDR2 are SGHRS and YFSETQ. The CDR3 has 14 amino acids. Losses at the gene ends were 4 bases for V and 6 bases for J; bases not matched to a gene: 6. The CDR3 DNA follows: TGCGCCAGCAGCCGACAGGGAAGAGATGAAAAACTGTTTTTT. Encoded protein: CASSRQGRDEKLFF.

The V gene is TRBV19, the J gene TRBJ1-6; the D is unclear. The V and J ends lost 7 bases and 6 bases respectively, with 7 bases between them. The CDR3 is made up of 12 amino acids. The germline V gene has CDR1 LNHDA and CDR2 SQIVND (reference sequence). CDR3 nucleotide sequence: TGTGCCAGTAATCGGGGTAATTCACCCCTCCACTTT. Protein product: CASNRGNSPLHF.

The CDR3 bases are TGTGCCACCAGTGCCGGGGGGGGCCCCTACAATGAGCAGTTCTTC. As protein: CATSAGGGPYNEQFF. This rearrangement joins TRBV24-1 to TRBJ2-1; 8 bases line up with TRBD2. The CDR3 has 15 residues. The J segment lost 2 bases and the V segment lost 5 bases, leaving 4 bases of the junction unmatched. CDR1 and CDR2 from the germline V gene are KGHDR and SFDVKD.

This clone turned up a few times. The rearrangement joins TRBV7-9 to TRBJ1-6; the D gene is possibly TRBD1 (6 bases). The V end lost 5 bases, the J end lost 5 bases, and 16 bases lay between the germline ends. Germline loops: CDR1 SEHNR, CDR2 FQNEAQ (reference sequence). The CDR3 runs 16 residues. CDR3 DNA: TGTGCCAGCAGCCCGGGACACAGCTCGGATAATTCACCCCTCCACTTT. Its protein is CASSPGHSSDNSPLHF.

J is TRBJ1-5 and V is TRBV19; TRBD1 aligns across 9 bases. Germline CDR1 reads LNHDA; CDR2 reads SQIVND (reference sequence). Trimming took 5 bases from V and 5 from J; bases not matched to a gene: 4. The CDR3 loop spans 14 amino acids. CDR3: CASSPTGGHQPQHF. DNA of the CDR3: TGTGCCAGTAGTCCCACAGGGGGCCATCAGCCCCAGCATTTT.

This chain uses TRBV11-3 with TRBJ2-1; 7 bases match TRBD2. J gave up 9 bases and V 0 bases, and 8 bases lay outside the gene matches. This CDR3 region has 15 residues. Per germline, CDR1 SGHNT and CDR2 YENEEA. The CDR3 coding sequence is TGTGCCAGCAGCTTAGATGGGCTTTCGGGGGGTGAGCAGTTCTTC. Encoded protein: CASSLDGLSGGEQFF.

V and J are TRBV5-5 and TRBJ1-2; D is unclear. Germline V gene sequence: CDR1 SGHKS, CDR2 YYEKEE (reference sequence). Trimming stripped 4 bases from V and 5 bases from J, with 18 bases between. The CDR3 length is 15 residues. Here the CDR3 reads CASSPLGSVDYGYTF. DNA of the CDR3: TGTGCCAGCAGCCCCCTCGGGAGCGTTGATTATGGCTACACCTTC. The variable domain in full, with the rest retrieved from reference TRBV5-5 and TRBJ1-2, is DAGVTQSPTHLIKTRGQQVTLRCSPISGHKSVSWYQQVLGQGPQFIFQYYEKEERGRGNFPDRFSARQFPNYSSELNVNALLLGDSALYLCASSPLGSVDYGYTFGSGTRLTVV.